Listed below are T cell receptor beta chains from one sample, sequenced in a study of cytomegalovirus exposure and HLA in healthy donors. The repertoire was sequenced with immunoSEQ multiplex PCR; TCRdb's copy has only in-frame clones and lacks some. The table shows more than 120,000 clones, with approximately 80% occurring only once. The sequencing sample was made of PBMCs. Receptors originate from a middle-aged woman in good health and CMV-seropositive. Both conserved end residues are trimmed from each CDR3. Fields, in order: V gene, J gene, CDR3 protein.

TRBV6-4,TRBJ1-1,ASRGQDKCWAF
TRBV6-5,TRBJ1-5,ASSYSDSQTQQH
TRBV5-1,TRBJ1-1,ASSEPGTEAF
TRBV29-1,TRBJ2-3,SVSRGEVTDTQY
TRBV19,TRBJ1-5,ASRWDRGSNQPQH
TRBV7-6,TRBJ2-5,ASSLGGQGPETQY
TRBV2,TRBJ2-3,ASLQGQGTQY
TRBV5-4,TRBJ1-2,ASSRTGQNYGYT
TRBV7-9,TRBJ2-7,ASSPPQAGINEQY
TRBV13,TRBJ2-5,ASSSGSGKETQY
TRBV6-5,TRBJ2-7,ASSRRTLSYEQY
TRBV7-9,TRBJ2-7,ASSRASGAYEQY
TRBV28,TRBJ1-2,ATGVGYT
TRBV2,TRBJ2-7,ASSEAQGGVVQY
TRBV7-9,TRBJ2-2,ASSALRGANTGELF
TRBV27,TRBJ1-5,ASSTSPGQGVWDQPQH
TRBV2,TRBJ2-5,ASGQRSQETQY
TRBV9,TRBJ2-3,ASSPRETDTQY
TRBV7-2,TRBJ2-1,ASSRGGANSYNEQF
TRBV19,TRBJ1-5,ASSLPGTESSNQPQH
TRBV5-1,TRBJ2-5,ASSRNYQETQY
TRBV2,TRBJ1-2,ASMPPGRDYGYT
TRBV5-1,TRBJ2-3,ASSLIPSQRDTQY
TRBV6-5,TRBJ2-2,ASSYSDIANTGELF
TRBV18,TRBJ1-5,ASSPRQGVVQPQH
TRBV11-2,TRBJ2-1,ASSRDSYNEQF